These 11 T cell receptor beta chains originate from one sample sequenced in a study of cytomegalovirus exposure and HLA in healthy donors. This PCR relied on a set of 60 Vbeta primers and 13 Jbeta primers. Produced via immunoSEQ multiplex PCR; TCRdb's table is partial and in-frame only. Its table lists approximately 50,000 clones. The sequenced sample consisted of PBMCs. The receptors originated from a male donor in good health and CMV-seronegative.

This chain joins TRBV29-1 and TRBJ1-2, with 7 nucleotides matching TRBD1. The length of the CDR3 is 15 residues. After removal of 0 bases from V and 4 bases from J, the junction contained 8 bases not matched to a gene. The germline V gene encodes CDR1 SQVTM and CDR2 ANQGSEA. CDR3 residues: CSVEDALTGVYGYTF. DNA of the CDR3: TGCAGCGTTGAAGATGCCTTAACAGGGGTCTATGGCTACACCTTC.

The chain recombines TRBV25-1 with TRBJ1-2; D is unresolved. There are 14 residues in the CDR3. V was shortened by 1 base and J by 4 bases, with 10 bases between the two germline ends. Germline V gene data show CDR1 as MGHDK and CDR2 as SYGVNS. CDR3 sequence: CASSELSSGYGYTF. CDR3 in DNA: TGTGCCAGCAGTGAATTGTCCAGTGGCTATGGCTACACCTTC.

V gene TRBV29-1 combines with J gene TRBJ1-2; no clear D. This CDR3 has 15 amino acids. Trimming stripped 0 bases from V and 5 bases from J, with 16 bases between. Per the germline V gene, CDR1 is SQVTM and CDR2 is ANQGSEA. CDR3 in DNA: TGCAGCGTTGAAGATCTGGCAGCGGAGACATATGGCTACACCTTC. As protein: CSVEDLAAETYGYTF.

The chain carries TRBV2 and TRBJ2-7; possible D gene TRBD1, 5 bases. This CDR3 region has 13 residues. Trimming stripped 7 bases from V and 2 bases from J, with 12 bases between. Germline CDR1 is SNHLY and CDR2 is FYNNEI. The CDR3 region has the DNA TGTGCCAGCATAAGTTTCAGGGCCTACGAGCAGTACTTC. Amino acid sequence: CASISFRAYEQYF.

The rearrangement joins TRBV30 to TRBJ2-5; perhaps TRBD2 as D (7 bases). Germline V gene lookup returns CDR1 GTSNPN and CDR2 SVGIG (reference sequence). The CDR3 runs 15 residues. V was trimmed by 3 bases and J by 1 base, leaving 15 bases between them. The CDR3 reads CAWRGGRRPQETQYF. DNA for the CDR3: TGTGCCTGGAGGGGGGGGCGGAGACCCCAAGAGACCCAGTACTTC. Based on the CDR3 plus reference TRBV30 and TRBJ2-5, the full variable domain is SQTIHQWPATLVQPVGSPLSLECTVEGTSNPNLYWYRQAAGRGLQLLFYSVGIGQISSEVPQNLSASRPQDRQFILSSKKLLLSDSGFYLCAWRGGRRPQETQYFGPGTRLLVL.

CDR3 sequence: CASSSPPGTVTGTDTQYF. CDR3 DNA: TGTGCCAGCAGCTCACCTCCCGGGACCGTTACAGGGACAGATACGCAGTATTTT. This rearrangement joins TRBV7-3 to TRBJ2-3; maybe TRBD1 (6 bases). The V gene's germline CDR1 is SGHTA and CDR2 FQGTGA. V was shortened by 4 bases and J by 3 bases, with 23 bases between the two germline ends. This CDR3 comprises 18 residues.

The chain couples TRBV6-5 to TRBJ2-3; a possible D gene is TRBD2 (5 bases). CDR1 and CDR2 (germline): MNHEY, SVGAGI. The CDR3 length is 14 residues. The V end was cut by 2 bases, the J end by 6 bases, with 12 bases between. The CDR3 here is CASSYGRRGDTQYF. As DNA, the CDR3 is TGTGCCAGCAGTTACGGGCGCAGAGGGGATACGCAGTATTTT.

The chain is built from TRBV4-2 and TRBJ1-5; D not certain. Germline CDR1 reads LGHNA; CDR2 reads YNFKEQ. The CDR3 contains 13 residues. V lost 4 bases and J lost 6, with 10 bases in between. CDR3 DNA: TGTGCCAGCAGCCCAGGCGTAGTTCAGCCCCAGCATTTT. It is translated as CASSPGVVQPQHF.

The V and J genes are TRBV9 and TRBJ1-1; possible D gene TRBD1, 5 bases. The V gene's germline CDR1 is SGDLS and CDR2 YYNGEE. This CDR3 is 13 amino acids long. V was clipped by 1 base and J by 11 bases, with 15 bases between them. CDR3 coding DNA: TGTGCCAGCAGCGTATCGCAAGCCTCAGGGGCTTTCTTT. It codes for CASSVSQASGAFF.

V is TRBV30 and J is TRBJ1-2; D is ambiguous. The CDR3 totals 13 residues. CDR1 GTSNPN and CDR2 SVGIG come from the germline V gene (reference sequence). Trimming removed 2 bases at V and 1 base at J, with 8 bases between. The CDR3 is CAWSIDDNYGYTF. The CDR3 nucleotides are TGTGCCTGGAGTATAGATGATAACTATGGCTACACCTTC.

The chain employs TRBV18 and TRBJ2-7; 8 bases fit TRBD2. V lost 2 bases to trimming and J lost 5 bases; unmatched junction nucleotides: 8. The CDR3 covers 15 residues. The germline V gene has CDR1 KGHSH and CDR2 LQKENI. The CDR3 reads CASSPNPGGAHEQYF. The DNA for the CDR3 is TGTGCCAGCTCACCAAACCCCGGGGGGGCCCACGAGCAGTACTTC.